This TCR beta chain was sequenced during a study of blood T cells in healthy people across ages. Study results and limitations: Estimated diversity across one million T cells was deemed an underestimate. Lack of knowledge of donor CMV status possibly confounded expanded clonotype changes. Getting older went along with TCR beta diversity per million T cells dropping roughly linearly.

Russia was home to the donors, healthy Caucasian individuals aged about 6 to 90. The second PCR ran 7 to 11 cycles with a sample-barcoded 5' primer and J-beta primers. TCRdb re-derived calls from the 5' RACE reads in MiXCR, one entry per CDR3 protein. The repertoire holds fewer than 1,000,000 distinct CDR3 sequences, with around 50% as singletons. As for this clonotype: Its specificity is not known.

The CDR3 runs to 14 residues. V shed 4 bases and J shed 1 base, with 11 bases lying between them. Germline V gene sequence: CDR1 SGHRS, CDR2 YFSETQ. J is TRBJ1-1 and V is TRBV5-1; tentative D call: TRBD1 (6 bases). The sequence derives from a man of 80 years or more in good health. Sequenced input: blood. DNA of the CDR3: TGCGCCAGCAGCCAAATACAGGGGAACACTGAAGCTTTCTTT. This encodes CASSQIQGNTEAFF.